This T cell receptor beta chain was documented in a study of shared clonotypes between healthy human individuals. Clones were read by immunoSEQ multiplex PCR, and TCRdb kept only the in-frame ones, dropping some. The table shows approximately 740,000 clones, with roughly 70% occurring only once. Germline values: CDR1 SNHLY, CDR2 FYNNEI. Trimming took 7 bases from V and 6 from J; bases not matched to a gene: 11. The CDR3 covers 15 residues. This clone was picked up a small number of times. The rearrangement uses TRBV2 and TRBJ2-3; TRBD2 agrees at 9 bases. The TCR originated in a woman younger than 45 in good health. The sample taken for sequencing was memory CD4+ T cells sorted from blood. Subset reported: CD45RA-negative fraction. The CDR3 region is CASNLLAGVRDTQYF. CDR3 nucleotides: TGTGCCAGCAACCTATTAGCGGGAGTACGGGATACGCAGTATTTT. The full variable domain, with the rest looked up from reference TRBV2 and TRBJ2-3, is EPEVTQTPSHQVTQMGQEVILRCVPISNHLYFYWYRQILGQKVEFLVSFYNNEISEKSEIFDDQFSVERPDGSNFTLKIRSTKLEDSAMYFCASNLLAGVRDTQYFGPGTRLTVL.